This T cell receptor beta chain was identified in a study of blood T cell repertoires in COVID-19. Overall study context: Researchers got acute and convalescent COVID-19 samples from the United States, Italy and Spain. PBMCs, B-cell-depleted T cells, or T cells were the source of the cDNA or gDNA that made up the material.

Authors' data handling: Estimated nucleated cell counts came from reference gene primer amplification. Clones were sequenced by immunoSEQ multiplex PCR, and TCRdb holds only the in-frame ones, with some missing. For V, J and clone size, that table is used; D and trimming come from the DNA. The table includes more than 85,000 clones, approximately 82% detected once. Material for sequencing was peripheral blood. The clonotype comes from a man aged 55-75 years with acute or convalescent COVID-19.

The CDR3, as DNA: TGTGCCAGTAGTATCCCCATGGGCACGAATACGCAGTATTTT. Encoded protein: CASSIPMGTNTQYF. The rearrangement joins TRBV19 to TRBJ2-3; D is unresolved. This CDR3 has 14 residues. Germline V gene lookup returns CDR1 LNHDA and CDR2 SQIVND (reference sequence). Trimming cost V 3 bases and J 7 bases, with 14 bases left between them.